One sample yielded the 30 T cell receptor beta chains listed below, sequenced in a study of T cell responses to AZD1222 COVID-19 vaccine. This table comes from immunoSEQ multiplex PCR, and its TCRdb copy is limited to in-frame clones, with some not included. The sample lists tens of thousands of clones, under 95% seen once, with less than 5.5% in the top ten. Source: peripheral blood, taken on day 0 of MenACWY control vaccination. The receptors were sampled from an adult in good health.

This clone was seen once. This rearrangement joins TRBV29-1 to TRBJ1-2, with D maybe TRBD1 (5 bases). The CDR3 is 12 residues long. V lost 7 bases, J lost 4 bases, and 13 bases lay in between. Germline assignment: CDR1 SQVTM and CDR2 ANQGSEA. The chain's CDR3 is CSAQTASYGYTF. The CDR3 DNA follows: TGCAGCGCCCAGACAGCCTCCTATGGCTACACCTTC.

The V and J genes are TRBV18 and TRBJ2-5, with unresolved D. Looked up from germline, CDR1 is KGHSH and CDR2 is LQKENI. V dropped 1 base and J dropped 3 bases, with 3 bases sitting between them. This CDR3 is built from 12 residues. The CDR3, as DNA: TGTGCCAGCTCACCACGGGAAGAGACCCAGTACTTC. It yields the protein CASSPREETQYF. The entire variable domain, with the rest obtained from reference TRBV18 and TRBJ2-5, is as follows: NAGVMQNPRHLVRRRGQEARLRCSPMKGHSHVYWYRQLPEEGLKFMVYLQKENIIDESGMPKERFSAEFPKEGPSILRIQQVVRGDSAAYFCASSPREETQYFGPGTRLLVL.

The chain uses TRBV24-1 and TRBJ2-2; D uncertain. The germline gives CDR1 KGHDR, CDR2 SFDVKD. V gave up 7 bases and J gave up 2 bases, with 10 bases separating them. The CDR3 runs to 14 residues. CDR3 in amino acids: CATRSRSNTGELFF. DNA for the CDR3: TGTGCCACCAGAAGCAGATCAAACACCGGGGAGCTGTTTTTT.

DNA of the CDR3: TGTGCCAGCAGTGAACAGGGGATCATGAACACTGAAGCTTTCTTT. Amino acid sequence: CASSEQGIMNTEAFF. The chain uses TRBV2 and TRBJ1-1; tentative D call: TRBD1 (6 bases). CDR3 length equals 15 residues. Trimming took off 2 bases at V and 0 bases at J, with 10 bases between the two ends. Germline assignment: CDR1 SNHLY and CDR2 FYNNEI. The full variable domain, in which reference TRBV2 and TRBJ1-1 provide the parts outside the CDR3, is EPEVTQTPSHQVTQMGQEVILRCVPISNHLYFYWYRQILGQKVEFLVSFYNNEISEKSEIFDDQFSVERPDGSNFTLKIRSTKLEDSAMYFCASSEQGIMNTEAFFGQGTRLTVV.

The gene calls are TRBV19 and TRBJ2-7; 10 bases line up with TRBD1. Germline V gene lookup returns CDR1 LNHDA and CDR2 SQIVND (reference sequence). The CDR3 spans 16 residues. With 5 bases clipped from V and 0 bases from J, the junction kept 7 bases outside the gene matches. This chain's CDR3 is CASSPDGQGGSYEQYF. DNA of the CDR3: TGTGCCAGTAGTCCCGATGGACAGGGGGGCTCCTACGAGCAGTACTTC.

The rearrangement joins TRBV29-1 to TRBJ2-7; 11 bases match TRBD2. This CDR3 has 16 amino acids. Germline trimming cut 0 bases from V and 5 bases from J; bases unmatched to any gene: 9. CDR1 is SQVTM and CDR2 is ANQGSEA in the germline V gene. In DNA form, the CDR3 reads TGCAGCGTTGAAGACCCACTAGCGGGAGTCAGGAACGAGCAGTACTTC. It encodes CSVEDPLAGVRNEQYF.

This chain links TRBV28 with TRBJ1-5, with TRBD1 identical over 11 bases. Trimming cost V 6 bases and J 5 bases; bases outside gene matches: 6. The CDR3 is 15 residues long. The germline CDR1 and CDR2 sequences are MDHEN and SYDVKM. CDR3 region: CASSFPDRGHQPQHF. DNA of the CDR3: TGTGCCAGCAGCTTTCCGGACAGGGGGCATCAGCCCCAGCATTTT.

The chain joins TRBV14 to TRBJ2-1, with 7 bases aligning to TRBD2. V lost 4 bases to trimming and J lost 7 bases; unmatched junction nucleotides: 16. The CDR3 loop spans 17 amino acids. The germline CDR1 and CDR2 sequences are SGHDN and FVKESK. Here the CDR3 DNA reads TGTGCCAGCAGCCCCCCTAACGGGGGGTATAAAGCAAATGAGCAGTTCTTC. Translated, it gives CASSPPNGGYKANEQFF.

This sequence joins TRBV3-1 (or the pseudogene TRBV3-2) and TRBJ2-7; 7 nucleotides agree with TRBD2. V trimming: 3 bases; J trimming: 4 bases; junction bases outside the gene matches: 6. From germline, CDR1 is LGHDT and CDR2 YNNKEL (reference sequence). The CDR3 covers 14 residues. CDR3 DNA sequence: TGTGCCAGCAGCCAGATGAGCGGGACTTACGAGCAGTACTTC. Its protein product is CASSQMSGTYEQYF.

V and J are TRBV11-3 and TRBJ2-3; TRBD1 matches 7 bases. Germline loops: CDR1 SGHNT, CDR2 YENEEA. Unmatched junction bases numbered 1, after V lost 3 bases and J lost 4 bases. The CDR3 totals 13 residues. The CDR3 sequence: CASSFQGADTQYF. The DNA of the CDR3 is TGTGCCAGCAGCTTCCAGGGGGCAGATACGCAGTATTTT.

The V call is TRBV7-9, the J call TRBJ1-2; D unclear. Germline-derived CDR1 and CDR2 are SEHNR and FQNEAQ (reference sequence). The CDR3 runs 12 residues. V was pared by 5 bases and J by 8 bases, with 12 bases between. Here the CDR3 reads CASSGGPGGYTF. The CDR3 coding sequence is TGTGCCAGCAGCGGCGGCCCGGGAGGCTACACCTTC.

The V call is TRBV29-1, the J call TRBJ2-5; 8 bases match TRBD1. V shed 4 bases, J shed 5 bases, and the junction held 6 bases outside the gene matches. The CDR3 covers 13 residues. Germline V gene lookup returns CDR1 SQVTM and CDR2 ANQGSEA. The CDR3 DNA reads TGCAGCGTTGCCCGGACAGGGTTGGAGACCCAGTACTTC. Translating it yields CSVARTGLETQYF.

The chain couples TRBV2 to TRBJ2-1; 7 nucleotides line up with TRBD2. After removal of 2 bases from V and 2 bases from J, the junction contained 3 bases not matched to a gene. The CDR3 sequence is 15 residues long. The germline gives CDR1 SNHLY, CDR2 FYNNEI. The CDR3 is CASSELAVPYNEQFF. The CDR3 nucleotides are TGTGCCAGCAGTGAACTAGCGGTTCCCTACAATGAGCAGTTCTTC. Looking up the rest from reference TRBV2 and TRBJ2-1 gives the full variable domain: EPEVTQTPSHQVTQMGQEVILRCVPISNHLYFYWYRQILGQKVEFLVSFYNNEISEKSEIFDDQFSVERPDGSNFTLKIRSTKLEDSAMYFCASSELAVPYNEQFFGPGTRLTVL.

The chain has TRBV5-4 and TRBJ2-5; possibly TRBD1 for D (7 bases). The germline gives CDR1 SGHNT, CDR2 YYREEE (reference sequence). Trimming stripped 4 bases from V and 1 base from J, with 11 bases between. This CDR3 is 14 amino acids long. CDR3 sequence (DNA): TGTGCCAGCAGCCCGGGGGACAGCCAAGAGACCCAGTACTTC. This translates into CASSPGDSQETQYF.

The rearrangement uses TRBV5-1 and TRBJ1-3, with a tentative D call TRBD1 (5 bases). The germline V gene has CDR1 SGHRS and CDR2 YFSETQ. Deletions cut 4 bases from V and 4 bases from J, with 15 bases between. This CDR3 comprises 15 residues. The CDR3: CASSPAQGSGNTIYF. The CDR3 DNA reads TGCGCCAGCAGCCCAGCCCAGGGCAGCGGAAACACCATATATTTT.

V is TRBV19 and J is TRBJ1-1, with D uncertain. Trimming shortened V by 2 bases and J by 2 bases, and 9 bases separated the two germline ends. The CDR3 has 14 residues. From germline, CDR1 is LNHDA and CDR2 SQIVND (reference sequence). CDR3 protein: CASSIPTANTEAFF. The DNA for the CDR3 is TGTGCCAGTAGTATACCTACCGCTAACACTGAAGCTTTCTTT.

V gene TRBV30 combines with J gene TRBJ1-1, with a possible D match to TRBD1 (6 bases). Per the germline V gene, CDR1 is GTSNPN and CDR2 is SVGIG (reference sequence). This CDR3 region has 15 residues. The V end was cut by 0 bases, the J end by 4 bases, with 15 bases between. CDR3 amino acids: CAWSVEGVRSTEAFF. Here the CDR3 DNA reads TGTGCCTGGAGTGTAGAGGGGGTTAGGAGCACTGAAGCTTTCTTT.

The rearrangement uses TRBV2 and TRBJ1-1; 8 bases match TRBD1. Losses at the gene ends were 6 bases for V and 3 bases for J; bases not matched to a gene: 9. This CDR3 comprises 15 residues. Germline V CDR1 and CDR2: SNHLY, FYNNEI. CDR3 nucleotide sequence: TGTGCCAGCAGGGACAGGGCTGGTACCGACACTGAAGCTTTCTTT. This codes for CASRDRAGTDTEAFF.

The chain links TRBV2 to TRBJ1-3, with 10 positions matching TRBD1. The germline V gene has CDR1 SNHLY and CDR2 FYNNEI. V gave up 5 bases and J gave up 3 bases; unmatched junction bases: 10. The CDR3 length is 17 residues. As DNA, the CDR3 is TGTGCCAGCAGTCCAGACAGGGGGCGCCTCGGTGGAAACACCATATATTTT. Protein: CASSPDRGRLGGNTIYF.

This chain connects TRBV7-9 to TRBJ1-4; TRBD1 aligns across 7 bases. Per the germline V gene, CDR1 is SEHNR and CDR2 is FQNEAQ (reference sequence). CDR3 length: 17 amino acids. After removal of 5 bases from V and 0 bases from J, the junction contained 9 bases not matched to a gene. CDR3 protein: CASSATTGTSTNEKLFF. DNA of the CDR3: TGTGCCAGCAGCGCCACGACAGGGACCTCAACTAATGAAAAACTGTTTTTT.

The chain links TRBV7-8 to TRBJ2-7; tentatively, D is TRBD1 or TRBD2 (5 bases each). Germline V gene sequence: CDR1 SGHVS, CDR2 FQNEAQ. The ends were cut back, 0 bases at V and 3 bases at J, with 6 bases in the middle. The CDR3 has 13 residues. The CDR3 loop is CASSLAGDYEQYF. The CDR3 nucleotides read TGTGCCAGCAGCTTAGCGGGGGACTACGAGCAGTACTTC.

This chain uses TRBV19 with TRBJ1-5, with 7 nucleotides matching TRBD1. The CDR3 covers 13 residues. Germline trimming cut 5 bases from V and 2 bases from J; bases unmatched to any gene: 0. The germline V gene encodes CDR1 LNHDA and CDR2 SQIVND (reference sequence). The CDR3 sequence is CASSQGGNQPQHF. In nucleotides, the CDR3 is TGTGCCAGTAGTCAGGGGGGCAATCAGCCCCAGCATTTT.

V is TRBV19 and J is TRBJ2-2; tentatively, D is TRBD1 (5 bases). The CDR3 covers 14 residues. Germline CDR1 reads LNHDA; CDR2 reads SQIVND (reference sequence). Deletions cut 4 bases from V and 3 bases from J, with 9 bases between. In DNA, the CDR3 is TGTGCCAGTAGTACCCGCAGGGACACCGGGGAGCTGTTTTTT. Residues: CASSTRRDTGELFF. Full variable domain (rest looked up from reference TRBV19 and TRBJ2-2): DGGITQSPKYLFRKEGQNVTLSCEQNLNHDAMYWYRQDPGQGLRLIYYSQIVNDFQKGDIAEGYSVSREKKESFPLTVTSAQKNPTAFYLCASSTRRDTGELFFGEGSRLTVL.

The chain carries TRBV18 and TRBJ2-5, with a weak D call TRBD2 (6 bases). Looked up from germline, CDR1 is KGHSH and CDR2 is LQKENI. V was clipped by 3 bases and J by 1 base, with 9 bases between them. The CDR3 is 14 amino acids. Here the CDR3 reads CASSPRGTQETQYF. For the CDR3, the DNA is TGTGCCAGCTCACCCCGGGGGACCCAAGAGACCCAGTACTTC. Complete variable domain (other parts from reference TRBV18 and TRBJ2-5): NAGVMQNPRHLVRRRGQEARLRCSPMKGHSHVYWYRQLPEEGLKFMVYLQKENIIDESGMPKERFSAEFPKEGPSILRIQQVVRGDSAAYFCASSPRGTQETQYFGPGTRLLVL.

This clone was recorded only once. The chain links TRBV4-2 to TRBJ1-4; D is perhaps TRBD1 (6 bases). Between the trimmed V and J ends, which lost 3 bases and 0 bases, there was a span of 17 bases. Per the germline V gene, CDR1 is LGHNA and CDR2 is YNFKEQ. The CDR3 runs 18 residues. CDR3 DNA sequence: TGTGCCAGCAGCCAGTCCCGGGACACGTTTGCAACTAATGAAAAACTGTTTTTT. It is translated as CASSQSRDTFATNEKLFF.

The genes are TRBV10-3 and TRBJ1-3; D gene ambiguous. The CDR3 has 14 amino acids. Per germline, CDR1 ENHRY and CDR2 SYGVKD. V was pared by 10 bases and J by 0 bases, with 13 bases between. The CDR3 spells CATGSSFSGNTIYF. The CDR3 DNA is TGTGCCACCGGTAGTAGTTTCTCTGGAAACACCATATATTTT.

The CDR3 reads CASRTGGGSYEQYF. The DNA for the CDR3 is TGTGCCAGCAGGACAGGGGGGGGCTCCTACGAGCAGTACTTC. The chain combines TRBV6-6 with TRBJ2-7; 9 bases line up with TRBD1. Looked up from germline, CDR1 is MNHNY and CDR2 is SVGAGI (reference sequence). This CDR3 is 14 amino acids long. With V trimmed by 6 bases and J by 0 bases, 3 bases remained unmatched.

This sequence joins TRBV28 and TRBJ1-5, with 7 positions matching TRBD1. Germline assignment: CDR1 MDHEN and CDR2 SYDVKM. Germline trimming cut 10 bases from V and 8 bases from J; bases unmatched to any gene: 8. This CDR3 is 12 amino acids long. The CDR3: CATTQGLEPQHF. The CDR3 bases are TGTGCCACCACACAGGGGCTAGAGCCCCAGCATTTT.

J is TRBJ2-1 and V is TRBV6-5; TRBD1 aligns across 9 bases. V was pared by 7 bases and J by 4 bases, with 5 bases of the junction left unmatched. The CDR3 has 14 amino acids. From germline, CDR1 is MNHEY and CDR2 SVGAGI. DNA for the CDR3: TGTGCCAGCAATCGGGACAGGGCTTACAATGAGCAGTTCTTC. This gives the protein CASNRDRAYNEQFF.

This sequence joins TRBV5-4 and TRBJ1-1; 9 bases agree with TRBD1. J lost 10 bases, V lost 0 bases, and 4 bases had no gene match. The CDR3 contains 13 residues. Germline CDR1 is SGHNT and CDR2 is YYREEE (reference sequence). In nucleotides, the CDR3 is TGTGCCAGCAGCTTGGAAGGGACAGGGAGAGCTTTCTTT. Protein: CASSLEGTGRAFF.